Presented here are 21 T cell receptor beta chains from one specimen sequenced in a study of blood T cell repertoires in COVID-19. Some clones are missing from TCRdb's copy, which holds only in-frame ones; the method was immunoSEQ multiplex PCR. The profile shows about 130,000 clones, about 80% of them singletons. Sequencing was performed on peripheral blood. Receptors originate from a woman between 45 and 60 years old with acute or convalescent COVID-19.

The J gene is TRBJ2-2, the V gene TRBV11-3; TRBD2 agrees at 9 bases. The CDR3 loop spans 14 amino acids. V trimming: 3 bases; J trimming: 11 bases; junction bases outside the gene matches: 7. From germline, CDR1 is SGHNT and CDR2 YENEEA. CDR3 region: CASSLGLGLAELFF. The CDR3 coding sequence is TGTGCCAGCAGCTTGGGCCTGGGACTAGCAGAGCTGTTTTTT.

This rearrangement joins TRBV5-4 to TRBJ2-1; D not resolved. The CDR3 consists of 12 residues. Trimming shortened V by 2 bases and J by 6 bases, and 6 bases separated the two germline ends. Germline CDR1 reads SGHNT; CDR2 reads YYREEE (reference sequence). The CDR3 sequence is CASSFPGNEQFF. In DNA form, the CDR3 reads TGTGCCAGCAGCTTTCCCGGCAATGAGCAGTTCTTC. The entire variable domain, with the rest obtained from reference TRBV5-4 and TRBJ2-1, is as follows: ETGVTQSPTHLIKTRGQQVTLRCSSQSGHNTVSWYQQALGQGPQFIFQYYREEENGRGNFPPRFSGLQFPNYSSELNVNALELDDSALYLCASSFPGNEQFFGPGTRLTVL.

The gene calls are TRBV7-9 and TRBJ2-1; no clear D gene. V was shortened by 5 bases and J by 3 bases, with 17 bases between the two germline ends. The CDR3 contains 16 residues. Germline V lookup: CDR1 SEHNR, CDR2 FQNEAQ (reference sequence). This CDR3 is CASSPTEGEVYNEQFF. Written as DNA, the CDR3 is TGTGCCAGCAGCCCCACTGAAGGCGAGGTCTACAATGAGCAGTTCTTC.

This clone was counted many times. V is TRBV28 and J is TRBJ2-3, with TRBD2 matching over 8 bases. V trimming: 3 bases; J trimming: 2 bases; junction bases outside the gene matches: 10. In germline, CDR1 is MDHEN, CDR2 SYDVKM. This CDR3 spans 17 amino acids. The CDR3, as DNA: TGTGCCAGCAGTTTCGGTTCCGGCGGGAGGATCACAGATACGCAGTATTTT. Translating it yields CASSFGSGGRITDTQYF.

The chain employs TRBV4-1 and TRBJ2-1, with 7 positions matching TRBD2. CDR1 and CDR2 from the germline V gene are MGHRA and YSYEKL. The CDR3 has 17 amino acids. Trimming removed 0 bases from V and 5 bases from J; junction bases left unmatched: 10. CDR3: CASSQDWGRAGDNEQFF. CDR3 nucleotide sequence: TGCGCCAGCAGCCAAGATTGGGGGAGGGCAGGCGACAATGAGCAGTTCTTC.

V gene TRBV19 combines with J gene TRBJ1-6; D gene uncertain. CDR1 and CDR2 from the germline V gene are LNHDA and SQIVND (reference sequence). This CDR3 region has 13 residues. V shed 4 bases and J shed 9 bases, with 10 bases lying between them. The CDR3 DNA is TGTGCCAGTAGTACTTGGAGAGGTTCACCCCTCCACTTT. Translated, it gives CASSTWRGSPLHF.

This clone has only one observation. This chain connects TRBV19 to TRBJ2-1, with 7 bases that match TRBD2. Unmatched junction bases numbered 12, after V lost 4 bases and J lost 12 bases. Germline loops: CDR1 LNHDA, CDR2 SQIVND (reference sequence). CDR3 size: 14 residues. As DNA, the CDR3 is TGTGCCAGTAGTACCGTAGCGGGTACCCGGGGGCAGTTCTTC. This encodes CASSTVAGTRGQFF.

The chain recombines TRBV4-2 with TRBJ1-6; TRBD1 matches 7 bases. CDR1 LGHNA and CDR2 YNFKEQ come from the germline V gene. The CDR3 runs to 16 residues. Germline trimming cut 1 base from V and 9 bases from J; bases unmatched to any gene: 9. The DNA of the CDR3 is TGTGCCAGCAGCCAAGGCGACAGGGAGATTTTTTCACCCCTCCACTTT. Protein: CASSQGDREIFSPLHF.

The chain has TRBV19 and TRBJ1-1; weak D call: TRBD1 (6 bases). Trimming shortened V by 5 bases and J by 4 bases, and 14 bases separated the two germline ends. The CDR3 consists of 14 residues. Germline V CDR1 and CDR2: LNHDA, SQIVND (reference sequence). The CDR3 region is CASSSQGLGTEAFF. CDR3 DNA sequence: TGTGCCAGTAGTTCTCAGGGGTTGGGCACTGAAGCTTTCTTT.

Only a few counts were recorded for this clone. Here the CDR3 reads CASRRSSGLTGYTF. The CDR3 region has the DNA TGTGCCAGCAGAAGATCCTCAGGGCTTACTGGCTACACCTTC. This chain links TRBV28 with TRBJ1-2; weak D call: TRBD1 (5 bases). Trimming cost V 6 bases and J 7 bases, with 18 bases left between them. The CDR3 is 14 amino acids. From germline, CDR1 is MDHEN and CDR2 SYDVKM.

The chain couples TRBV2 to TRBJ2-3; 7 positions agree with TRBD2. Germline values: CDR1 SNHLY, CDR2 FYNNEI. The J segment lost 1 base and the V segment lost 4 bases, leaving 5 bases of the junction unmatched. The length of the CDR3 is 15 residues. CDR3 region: CASSAERGRTDTQYF. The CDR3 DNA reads TGTGCCAGCAGTGCTGAGCGGGGCCGCACAGATACGCAGTATTTT.

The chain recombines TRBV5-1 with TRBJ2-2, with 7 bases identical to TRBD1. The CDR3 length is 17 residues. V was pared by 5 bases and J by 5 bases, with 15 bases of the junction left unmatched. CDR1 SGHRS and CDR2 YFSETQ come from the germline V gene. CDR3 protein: CASSSPGTEFLTGELFF. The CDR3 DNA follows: TGCGCCAGCAGTTCGCCCGGGACAGAATTTTTAACCGGGGAGCTGTTTTTT.

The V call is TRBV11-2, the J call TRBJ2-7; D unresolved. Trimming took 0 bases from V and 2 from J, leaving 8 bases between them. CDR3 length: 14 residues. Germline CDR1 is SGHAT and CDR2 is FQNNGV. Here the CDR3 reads CASSLEPVTYEQYF. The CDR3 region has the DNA TGTGCCAGCAGCTTAGAACCGGTTACCTACGAGCAGTACTTC.

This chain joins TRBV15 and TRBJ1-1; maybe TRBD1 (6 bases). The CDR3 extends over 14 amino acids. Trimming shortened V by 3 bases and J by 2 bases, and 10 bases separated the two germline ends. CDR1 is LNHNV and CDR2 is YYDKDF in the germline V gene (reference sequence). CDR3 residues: CATSSAGANTEAFF. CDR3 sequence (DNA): TGTGCCACCAGCAGCGCAGGGGCAAACACTGAAGCTTTCTTT.

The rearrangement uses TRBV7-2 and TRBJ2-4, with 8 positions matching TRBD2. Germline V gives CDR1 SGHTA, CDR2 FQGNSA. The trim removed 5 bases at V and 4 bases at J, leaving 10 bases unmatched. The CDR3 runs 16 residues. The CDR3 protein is CASSLSRGGGKNIQYF. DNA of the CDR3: TGTGCCAGCAGCCTAAGCCGGGGCGGGGGGAAAAACATTCAGTACTTC.

The CDR3 DNA reads as TGTGCCAGCAGCTTGGCGTCGGGACAGTCGAACACTGAAGCTTTCTTT. As protein: CASSLASGQSNTEAFF. The genes are TRBV5-5 and TRBJ1-1; 7 positions match TRBD1. This CDR3 region has 16 residues. Unmatched junction bases numbered 6, after V lost 0 bases and J lost 1 base. Germline CDR1 reads SGHKS; CDR2 reads YYEKEE (reference sequence).

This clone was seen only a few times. The CDR3 reads CASSPRAGGEQFF. CDR3 in DNA: TGTGCCAGTAGTCCGAGGGCGGGAGGAGAGCAGTTCTTC. This chain uses TRBV19 with TRBJ2-1; 8 nucleotides agree with TRBD2. Germline CDR1 and CDR2: LNHDA and SQIVND (reference sequence). This CDR3 has 13 amino acids. V was clipped by 5 bases and J by 10 bases; unmatched bases: 7.

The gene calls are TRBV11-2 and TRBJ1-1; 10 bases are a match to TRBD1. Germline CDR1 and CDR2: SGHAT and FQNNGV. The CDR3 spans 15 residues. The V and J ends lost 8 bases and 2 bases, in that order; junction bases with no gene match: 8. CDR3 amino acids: CASSWTGGYNTEAFF. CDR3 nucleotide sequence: TGTGCCAGCTCCTGGACAGGGGGTTATAACACTGAAGCTTTCTTT.

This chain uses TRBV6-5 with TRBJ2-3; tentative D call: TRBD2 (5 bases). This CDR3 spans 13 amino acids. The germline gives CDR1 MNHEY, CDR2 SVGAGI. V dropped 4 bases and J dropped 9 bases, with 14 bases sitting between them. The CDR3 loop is CASSFRGGRTQYF. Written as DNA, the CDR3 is TGTGCCAGCAGTTTTAGAGGAGGACGAACGCAGTATTTT.

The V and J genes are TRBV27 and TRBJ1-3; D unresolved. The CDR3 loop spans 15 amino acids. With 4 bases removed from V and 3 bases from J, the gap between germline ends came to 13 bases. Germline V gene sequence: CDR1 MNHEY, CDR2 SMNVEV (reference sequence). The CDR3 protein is CASSSAGADGNTIYF. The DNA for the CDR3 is TGTGCCAGCAGTTCCGCTGGAGCGGATGGAAACACCATATATTTT.

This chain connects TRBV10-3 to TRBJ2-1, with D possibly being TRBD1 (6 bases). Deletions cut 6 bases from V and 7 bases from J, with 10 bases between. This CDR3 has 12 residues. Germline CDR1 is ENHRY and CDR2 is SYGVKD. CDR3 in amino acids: CAIRQGPNEQFF. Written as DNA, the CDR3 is TGTGCCATCAGACAGGGCCCGAATGAGCAGTTCTTC.